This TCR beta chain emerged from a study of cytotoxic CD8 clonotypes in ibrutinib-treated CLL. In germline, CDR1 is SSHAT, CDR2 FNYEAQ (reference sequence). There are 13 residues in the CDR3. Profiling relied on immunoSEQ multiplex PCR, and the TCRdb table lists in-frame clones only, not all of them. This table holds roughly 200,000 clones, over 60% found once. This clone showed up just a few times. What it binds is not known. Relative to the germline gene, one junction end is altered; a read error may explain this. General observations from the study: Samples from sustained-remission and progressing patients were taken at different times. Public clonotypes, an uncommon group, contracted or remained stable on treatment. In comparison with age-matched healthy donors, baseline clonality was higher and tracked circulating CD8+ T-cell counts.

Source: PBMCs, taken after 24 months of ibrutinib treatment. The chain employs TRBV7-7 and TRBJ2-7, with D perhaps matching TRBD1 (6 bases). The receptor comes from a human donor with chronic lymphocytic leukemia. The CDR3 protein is CASSSQGFDEQYF. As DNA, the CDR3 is TGTGCTAGCAGCTCACAGGGTTTCGACGAGCAGTACTTC.